The 17 T cell receptor beta chains in this list originate from one sample, sequenced in a study of shared clonotypes between healthy human individuals. Clones were sequenced by immunoSEQ multiplex PCR, and TCRdb holds only the in-frame ones, with some missing. The data show about 470,000 clones, about 76% seen once. Sequencing used PBMCs. These receptors were obtained from a woman between 40 and 50 years old in good health. Some clones in this sample may be carry-over from other donors' samples.

This clone has ten or more counts. The chain carries TRBV28 and TRBJ2-3, with TRBD2 identical over 7 bases. This CDR3 is 16 amino acids long. CDR1 is MDHEN, CDR2 SYDVKM, per germline. The V segment lost 1 base and the J segment 0 bases; nucleotides outside the gene matches: 4. CDR3 sequence: CASSLLGSGSTDTQYF. DNA of the CDR3: TGTGCCAGCAGTTTATTGGGTAGCGGGAGCACAGATACGCAGTATTTT.

CDR3: CASSFSGTGGADGELFF. CDR3 nucleotide sequence: TGTGCCAGCAGTTTCTCCGGGACAGGGGGCGCAGACGGGGAGCTGTTTTTT. The V gene is TRBV27, the J gene TRBJ2-2; the match to TRBD1 covers 12 bases. The V segment lost 3 bases and the J segment 7 bases; nucleotides outside the gene matches: 9. This CDR3 is 17 amino acids long. Germline V gene sequence: CDR1 MNHEY, CDR2 SMNVEV (reference sequence).

The J gene is TRBJ2-7, the V gene TRBV6-9; unclear D gene. The V and J ends lost 5 bases and 3 bases respectively, with 17 bases between them. The CDR3 has 15 amino acids. Germline V lookup: CDR1 MNHGY, CDR2 SVAAGI. In DNA form, the CDR3 reads TGTGCCAGCAGTGAAGCAGCCTATTATATCTACGAGCAGTACTTC. Translated: CASSEAAYYIYEQYF.

V is TRBV18 and J is TRBJ2-5, with a tentative D call TRBD1 (6 bases). Germline values: CDR1 KGHSH, CDR2 LQKENI. The CDR3 has 13 amino acids. Deletions cut 3 bases from V and 5 bases from J, with 10 bases between. The CDR3 coding sequence is TGTGCCAGCTCACCGGGGGCCCTGGAGACCCAGTACTTC. Amino acid sequence: CASSPGALETQYF.

This clone turned up a few times. The chain uses TRBV11-1 and TRBJ2-1; tentatively, D is TRBD1 (6 bases). Germline CDR1 SGHAT, CDR2 FQDESV (reference sequence). V was trimmed by 4 bases and J by 9 bases, leaving 13 bases between them. CDR3 length: 13 amino acids. Here the CDR3 reads CASSSEGDGEQFF. CDR3 in DNA: TGTGCCAGCAGCTCCGAGGGGGACGGTGAGCAGTTCTTC.

The gene calls are TRBV5-4 and TRBJ2-1; possible D gene TRBD2, 6 bases. Germline lookup yields CDR1 SGHNT and CDR2 YYREEE (reference sequence). V dropped 0 bases and J dropped 0 bases, with 13 bases sitting between them. This CDR3 is 17 amino acids long. The CDR3 DNA sequence: TGTGCCAGCAGCTTGGCCGGTCGGGGGAACTCCTACAATGAGCAGTTCTTC. Translating gives CASSLAGRGNSYNEQFF.

This sequence joins TRBV7-8 and TRBJ2-7; 8 positions agree with TRBD1. Germline CDR1 is SGHVS and CDR2 is FQNEAQ. After removal of 6 bases from V and 3 bases from J, the junction contained 16 bases not matched to a gene. The CDR3 spans 17 residues. The CDR3 loop reads CASRTAGGGRTDYEQYF. In nucleotides, the CDR3 is TGTGCCAGCAGAACCGCAGGGGGCGGACGAACGGACTACGAGCAGTACTTC.

This clone was seen more than once but under ten times. The chain employs TRBV6-1 and TRBJ1-4; 8 positions agree with TRBD1. The CDR3 has 15 amino acids. Germline V gene lookup returns CDR1 MNHNS and CDR2 SASEGT. Unmatched junction bases numbered 1, after V lost 1 base and J lost 3 bases. CDR3 nucleotides: TGTGCCAGCAGTGAAGTGACAGGGGCTAATGAAAAACTGTTTTTT. Translation: CASSEVTGANEKLFF.

The J gene is TRBJ2-7, the V gene TRBV11-2, with TRBD1 matching 10 bases. The V gene's germline CDR1 is SGHAT and CDR2 FQNNGV. The CDR3 spans 16 residues. V shed 4 bases, J shed 3 bases, and the junction held 9 bases outside the gene matches. Written as DNA, the CDR3 is TGTGCCAGCAGCTCACGCGCCGGGACAGGGGACTACGAGCAGTACTTC. This gives the protein CASSSRAGTGDYEQYF.

This clone occurred a few times. The chain recombines TRBV6-5 with TRBJ2-1; 14 nucleotides match TRBD2. This CDR3 is 14 amino acids long. V lost 6 bases and J lost 13; bases outside the gene matches: 8. Per germline, CDR1 MNHEY and CDR2 SVGAGI. CDR3 sequence: CASSAPGLAGAQFF. Written as DNA, the CDR3 is TGTGCCAGCAGCGCCCCGGGACTAGCGGGAGCTCAGTTCTTC.

The rearrangement uses TRBV27 and TRBJ1-2; 9 bases are shared with TRBD1. The length of the CDR3 is 17 residues. Germline CDR1 is MNHEY and CDR2 is SMNVEV (reference sequence). The J segment lost 4 bases and the V segment lost 3 bases, leaving 12 bases of the junction unmatched. The CDR3, as DNA: TGTGCCAGCAGTTTCACGAGGGGACAGGGACCCTTCTATGGCTACACCTTC. Its translation is CASSFTRGQGPFYGYTF.

This clone was observed a handful of times. The chain is built from TRBV30 and TRBJ1-5, with TRBD1 matching 8 bases. This CDR3 spans 15 amino acids. CDR1 GTSNPN and CDR2 SVGIG come from the germline V gene (reference sequence). V was clipped by 3 bases and J by 3 bases; unmatched bases: 7. In nucleotides, the CDR3 is TGTGCCTGGAGCCGGGGACAGGTGAACAATCAGCCCCAGCATTTT. This encodes CAWSRGQVNNQPQHF.

The chain couples TRBV9 to TRBJ2-2; D unresolved. This CDR3 has 14 amino acids. Trimming shortened V by 0 bases and J by 2 bases, and 5 bases separated the two germline ends. Germline CDR1 SGDLS, CDR2 YYNGEE. CDR3 amino acids: CASSVALNTGELFF. CDR3 DNA sequence: TGTGCCAGCAGCGTAGCCCTAAACACCGGGGAGCTGTTTTTT. Based on the CDR3 plus reference TRBV9 and TRBJ2-2, the full variable domain is DSGVTQTPKHLITATGQRVTLRCSPRSGDLSVYWYQQSLDQGLQFLIQYYNGEERAKGNILERFSAQQFPDLHSELNLSSLELGDSALYFCASSVALNTGELFFGEGSRLTVL.

CDR3 amino acids: CATLGGGMSSGNTIYF. Written as DNA, the CDR3 is TGCGCCACCCTCGGGGGAGGGATGAGCTCTGGAAACACCATATATTTT. The J gene is TRBJ1-3, the V gene TRBV10-1, with D perhaps TRBD1 (5 bases). This CDR3 is 16 amino acids long. Trimming stripped 10 bases from V and 0 bases from J, with 19 bases between. The germline V gene encodes CDR1 WNHNN and CDR2 SYGVQD (reference sequence).

This chain connects TRBV5-1 to TRBJ2-5; 8 nucleotides line up with TRBD2. With 2 bases clipped from V and 1 base from J, the junction kept 4 bases outside the gene matches. This CDR3 is 15 amino acids long. Germline loops: CDR1 SGHRS, CDR2 YFSETQ. For the CDR3, the DNA is TGCGCCAGCAGCTTAGGTAGCGGGATCCAAGAGACCCAGTACTTC. It is translated as CASSLGSGIQETQYF.

The chain has TRBV7-2 and TRBJ2-2; no reliable D call. The CDR3 has 13 residues. V was pared by 2 bases and J by 4 bases, with 5 bases between. Germline assignment: CDR1 SGHTA and CDR2 FQGNSA. The CDR3, as DNA: TGTGCCAGCAGCTTAACGACCACCGGGGAGCTGTTTTTT. It codes for CASSLTTTGELFF.

A remark on this clone: Other DNA sequences within the sample encode an identical CDR3. The J gene is TRBJ1-2, the V gene TRBV15; D unresolved. The CDR3 consists of 13 residues. From germline, CDR1 is LNHNV and CDR2 YYDKDF (reference sequence). Deletions cut 5 bases from V and 2 bases from J, with 9 bases between. The CDR3 DNA follows: TGTGCCACCAGCCAAGGCTCAAACTATGGCTACACCTTC. This encodes CATSQGSNYGYTF.